This T cell receptor (beta chain) was sequenced for a study of circulating and synovial CD4+ cells in juvenile arthritis. General observations from the study: Compared with bulk blood, circulating pathogenic-like lymphocytes shared substantially more CDR3 sequences with synovial T cells.

In the case of this clone: Antigen unknown.

In germline, CDR1 is MNHEY, CDR2 SMNVEV (reference sequence). V lost 2 bases and J lost 0, with 7 bases in between. The CDR3 consists of 14 residues. TCRdb keeps only in-frame clones here, not all; method: immunoSEQ multiplex PCR. The repertoire holds 34,000 or so clones, with over 85% as singletons. V gene TRBV27 combines with J gene TRBJ1-1, with D unclear. Sequencing was performed on CD4+ T cells from blood. The sequence was obtained from a human donor with juvenile idiopathic arthritis. The CDR3 DNA is TGTGCCAGCAGTTTAAAACATTTGAACACTGAAGCTTTCTTT. Translating gives CASSLKHLNTEAFF.